A selection of T cell receptor beta chains follows, all from one sample in a study of cytomegalovirus exposure and HLA in healthy donors. The method was immunoSEQ multiplex PCR; TCRdb's version includes in-frame clones alone and lacks a portion of them. Of 95,000 to 110,000 clones in the sample, around three quarters are singletons; the top ten hold over 4%. Material: PBMCs. The receptors come from a man in his forties or fifties in good health and CMV-seropositive. Both conserved end residues are part of each CDR3. A D gene is named only where the DNA matches it firmly. Some rows have no size entry. The others give once, few or many, or a class for an expanded clone.

>.|TRBD1|TRBV2|TRBJ1-5
CASNRGQGGQPQHF
TGTGCCAGCAACCGAGGACAGGGCGGTCAGCCCCAGCATTTT
>.|TRBD1|TRBV18|TRBJ1-1
CASSPDRQGSTEAFF
TGTGCCAGCTCACCCGACCGACAGGGGAGCACTGAAGCTTTCTTT
>.|TRBD2|TRBV19|TRBJ2-1
CASMVGGLAGVELYNEQFF
TGTGCCAGTATGGTTGGGGGTCTAGCGGGAGTCGAGCTCTACAATGAGCAGTTCTTC
>.|.|TRBV7-8|TRBJ2-3
CASSFGGSSTDTQYF
TGTGCCAGCAGCTTTGGCGGGTCTAGCACAGATACGCAGTATTTT
>.|.|TRBV7-9|TRBJ2-7
CASSSRQSYEQYF
TGTGCCAGCAGCTCTCGACAGTCCTACGAGCAGTACTTC
>.|.|TRBV7-9|TRBJ1-1
CASSPTGKLIEAFF
TGTGCCAGCAGCCCAACAGGGAAGTTGATCGAAGCTTTCTTT
>.|.|TRBV19|TRBJ1-2
CASNGGVGGYTF
TGTGCCAGTAACGGAGGGGTTGGCGGCTACACCTTC
>.|TRBD2|TRBV11-2|TRBJ2-1
CASSMITSASYNEQFF
TGTGCCAGCAGTATGATTACTAGCGCCTCCTACAATGAGCAGTTCTTC
>.|TRBD2|TRBV25-1|TRBJ2-2
CAVAREVGTGELFF
TGTGCTGTGGCACGGGAGGTGGGCACCGGGGAGCTGTTTTTT
>.|.|TRBV4-2|TRBJ2-5
CASSQEAGETQYF
TGTGCCAGCAGCCAAGAAGCCGGGGAGACCCAGTACTTC
>.|TRBD2|TRBV9|TRBJ2-1
CASSLRGVDEQFF
TGTGCCAGCAGCTTGCGGGGGGTGGATGAGCAGTTCTTC
>.|TRBD2|TRBV27|TRBJ2-1
CASTLSGRTNYNEQFF
TGTGCCAGCACTCTTAGCGGGAGGACTAACTACAATGAGCAGTTCTTC
>.|TRBD1|TRBV28|TRBJ1-2
CASRQTGTNYGYTF
TGTGCCAGCAGGCAGACAGGGACTAACTATGGCTACACCTTC
>.|TRBD1|TRBV28|TRBJ2-5
CASSLGPRDRAQETQYF
TGTGCCAGCAGTTTAGGCCCTCGGGACAGGGCTCAAGAGACCCAGTACTTC
>.|.|TRBV4-3|TRBJ2-3
CASSQDQPSSADTQYF
TGCGCCAGCAGCCAAGATCAACCCAGTAGCGCAGATACGCAGTATTTT
>few|TRBD1|TRBV6-1|TRBJ2-2
CASSERTQGTGELFF
TGTGCCAGCAGTGAAAGAACACAGGGGACCGGGGAGCTGTTTTTT
>.|.|TRBV5-4|TRBJ2-7
CASSLAADTHYEQYF
TGTGCCAGCAGCTTGGCCGCGGACACCCACTACGAGCAGTACTTC
>.|TRBD2|TRBV19|TRBJ2-2
CASNLAGPRTGELFF
TGTGCCAGTAATTTAGCGGGCCCTAGGACCGGGGAGCTGTTTTTT
>.|.|TRBV28|TRBJ1-6
CASSLSDSPLHF
TGTGCCAGCAGCCTCAGTGATTCACCCCTCCACTTT
>.|.|TRBV2|TRBJ1-5
CASRRRDSNQPQHF
TGTGCCAGCAGGAGGAGGGATAGCAATCAGCCCCAGCATTTT
>.|TRBD2|TRBV4-2|TRBJ2-1
CASSEENSGVSYNEQFF
TGTGCCAGCAGCGAAGAGAATAGCGGGGTCTCCTACAATGAGCAGTTCTTC
>.|TRBD1|TRBV19|TRBJ2-1
CASSRQGYNEQFF
TGTGCCAGTAGTAGACAGGGTTACAATGAGCAGTTCTTC
>.|TRBD2|TRBV7-7|TRBJ2-2
CASSPSGRGTGELFF
TGTGCCAGCAGCCCTAGCGGAAGGGGCACCGGGGAGCTGTTTTTT
>.|.|TRBV7-2|TRBJ1-1
CASSLAKNTEAFF
TGTGCCAGCAGCTTAGCCAAGAACACTGAAGCTTTCTTT
>.|TRBD1|TRBV5-6|TRBJ2-1
CASSFNGQGSHEQFF
TGTGCCAGCAGCTTCAATGGACAGGGGTCGCATGAGCAGTTCTTC
>.|TRBD2|TRBV27|TRBJ2-5
CASSLRGLQETQYF
TGTGCCAGCAGTTTACGGGGACTACAAGAGACCCAGTACTTC
>.|.|TRBV6-5|TRBJ2-7
CASSPNNIYEQYF
TGTGCCAGCAGTCCGAATAACATCTACGAGCAGTACTTC
>.|TRBD1|TRBV10-2|TRBJ1-1
CASSVGQGETEAFF
TGCGCCAGCAGTGTCGGACAGGGAGAAACTGAAGCTTTCTTT
>.|.|TRBV5-1|TRBJ1-2
CASSLAGGAYGYTF
TGCGCCAGCAGCTTGGCGGGGGGGGCCTATGGCTACACCTTC
>few|.|TRBV30|TRBJ1-1
CAWSGVSGNTEAFF
TGTGCCTGGAGTGGGGTTTCAGGGAACACTGAAGCTTTCTTT
>.|.|TRBV6-1|TRBJ1-5
CASTPPGFNQPQHF
TGTGCCAGCACTCCCCCGGGTTTCAATCAGCCCCAGCATTTT
>.|TRBD1|TRBV9|TRBJ2-1
CASSVATGQIYNEQFF
TGTGCCAGCAGCGTAGCTACGGGACAGATCTACAATGAGCAGTTCTTC
>.|TRBD1|TRBV5-4|TRBJ2-3
CASSLASGGGDTQYF
TGTGCCAGCAGCTTGGCTTCAGGGGGCGGAGATACGCAGTATTTT
>.|TRBD2|TRBV9|TRBJ2-5
CAGSVGFSGRSDETQYF
TGTGCCGGCAGCGTAGGATTCAGCGGGAGGTCAGATGAGACCCAGTACTTC
>.|.|TRBV18|TRBJ2-1
CASSPASAPVDEQFF
TGTGCCAGCTCACCCGCAAGTGCCCCCGTAGATGAGCAGTTCTTC
>.|.|TRBV18|TRBJ2-3
CASSELERDTQYF
TGTGCCAGCTCAGAACTAGAAAGGGATACGCAGTATTTT
>few|.|TRBV2|TRBJ2-2
CASSEDGAGAQTGELFF
TGTGCCAGCAGTGAAGATGGGGCGGGGGCGCAGACCGGGGAGCTGTTTTTT
>.|.|TRBV9|TRBJ1-2
CASSETEIFYGYAF
TGTGCCAGCAGCGAAACAGAAATCTTCTATGGCTACGCCTTC